Below are 26 T cell receptor beta chains sequenced from a single sample in a study of T cell responses to AZD1222 COVID-19 vaccine. Only in-frame clones appear in the TCRdb table, and some are missing; sequencing was by immunoSEQ multiplex PCR. Here the sample spans 95,000 to 100,000 clones, approximately 88% being singletons. Sequencing used peripheral blood, obtained 28 days after the second AZD1222 dose. Receptor source: an adult who received the AZD1222 COVID-19 vaccine.

V usage is TRBV5-6 and J usage is TRBJ1-5, with a tentative D call TRBD1 (6 bases). Trimming took off 4 bases at V and 6 bases at J, with 17 bases between the two ends. The CDR3 is made up of 15 amino acids. Germline V lookup: CDR1 SGHDT, CDR2 YYEEEE. CDR3 bases: TGTGCCAGCAGCGGGGGGCCGGGGTTCAGTCAGCCCCAGCATTTT. It is translated as CASSGGPGFSQPQHF.

The J gene is TRBJ2-7, the V gene TRBV12-3 or TRBV12-4, with D maybe TRBD2 (6 bases). The CDR3 extends over 13 amino acids. V was cut by 5 bases and J by 1 base, with 9 bases left in between. The CDR3 bases are TGTGCCAGCAGTAAGCGGGTGTCCTACGAGCAGTACTTC. As protein: CASSKRVSYEQYF.

This chain joins TRBV9 and TRBJ1-2; a possible D gene is TRBD1 (5 bases). The CDR3 spans 13 residues. V was shortened by 0 bases and J by 10 bases, with 13 bases between the two germline ends. The V gene's germline CDR1 is SGDLS and CDR2 YYNGEE. CDR3 sequence reads: CASSVGGTADYTF. The CDR3 nucleotides read TGTGCCAGCAGCGTAGGAGGGACCGCTGACTACACCTTC.

V is TRBV7-3 and J is TRBJ2-2; 9 nucleotides line up with TRBD2. The V segment lost 0 bases and the J segment 4 bases; nucleotides outside the gene matches: 12. This CDR3 is built from 19 residues. Germline lookup yields CDR1 SGHTA and CDR2 FQGTGA. DNA of the CDR3: TGTGCCAGCAGCTTAACCGTTGCCCGGACTAGCGTGGGCACCGGGGAGCTGTTTTTT. This codes for CASSLTVARTSVGTGELFF.

The chain uses TRBV9 and TRBJ2-4; no clear D. The V gene lost 0 bases and the J gene lost 11 bases, with 15 bases spanning the gap. Germline CDR1 reads SGDLS; CDR2 reads YYNGEE. CDR3 size: 14 residues. The CDR3 is CASSVGLLSDFQYF. DNA for the CDR3: TGTGCCAGCAGCGTAGGGCTACTCAGTGACTTTCAGTACTTC.

The chain links TRBV18 to TRBJ1-1, with D uncertain. The CDR3 totals 15 residues. The V gene's germline CDR1 is KGHSH and CDR2 LQKENI. Trimming stripped 6 bases from V and 2 bases from J, with 16 bases between. CDR3 nucleotides: TGTGCCAGCTCCCCCTCCCCACAGCTAAACACTGAAGCTTTCTTT. Protein sequence: CASSPSPQLNTEAFF.

The chain combines TRBV18 with TRBJ2-7, with D hard to call. CDR3 size: 13 residues. V lost 0 bases and J lost 1, with 4 bases in between. The germline gives CDR1 KGHSH, CDR2 LQKENI. In nucleotides, the CDR3 is TGTGCCAGCTCACCACCTCTTTCCTACGAGCAGTACTTC. As protein: CASSPPLSYEQYF.

This clone was observed a few times. The rearrangement uses TRBV6-5 and TRBJ2-7; a weak D match, TRBD1 (6 bases). Trimming left V 6 bases short and J 5 bases short, with 14 bases between. The CDR3 loop spans 13 amino acids. CDR1 is MNHEY and CDR2 is SVGAGI in the germline V gene. The CDR3 is CASRTGGMHEQYF. The DNA of the CDR3 is TGTGCCAGCAGGACAGGAGGAATGCACGAGCAGTACTTC.

The chain recombines TRBV10-3 with TRBJ2-1; 8 positions match TRBD2. Per the germline V gene, CDR1 is ENHRY and CDR2 is SYGVKD. The CDR3 covers 16 residues. The V and J ends lost 4 bases and 1 base, in that order; junction bases with no gene match: 6. CDR3 amino acids: CAISAVSGISYNEQFF. CDR3 in DNA: TGTGCCATCAGTGCGGTTAGCGGGATATCCTACAATGAGCAGTTCTTC.

The gene calls are TRBV6-7 and TRBJ1-1, with TRBD1 matching over 9 bases. TRBV6-7 is designated an ORF whose function remains uncertain. V shed 5 bases, J shed 4 bases, and the junction held 5 bases outside the gene matches. The CDR3 sequence is 14 residues long. The CDR3: CASSRTQGATEAFF. The CDR3 DNA is TGTGCCAGCAGTAGAACACAGGGGGCCACTGAAGCTTTCTTT.

This chain connects TRBV9 to TRBJ1-5; D is uncertain. Per germline, CDR1 SGDLS and CDR2 YYNGEE. The CDR3 is 16 residues long. The V gene lost 0 bases and the J gene lost 0 bases, with 10 bases spanning the gap. The CDR3 protein is CASSVGSGNSNQPQHF. In nucleotides, the CDR3 is TGTGCCAGCAGCGTAGGAAGTGGGAATAGCAATCAGCCCCAGCATTTT.

The chain uses TRBV29-1 and TRBJ2-3; 10 bases map to TRBD2. The CDR3 consists of 15 residues. The J segment lost 0 bases and the V segment lost 1 base, leaving 1 base of the junction unmatched. Germline CDR1 and CDR2: SQVTM and ANQGSEA. CDR3 protein: CSVEGAGGSTDTQYF. The CDR3 coding sequence is TGCAGCGTTGAAGGAGCGGGGGGGAGCACAGATACGCAGTATTTT.

The rearrangement joins TRBV6-2 or TRBV6-3 to TRBJ1-5, with 8 bases fitting TRBD1. This CDR3 region has 15 residues. V trimming: 0 bases; J trimming: 3 bases; junction bases outside the gene matches: 1. Germline CDR1 and CDR2: MNHEY and SVGEGT. In nucleotides, the CDR3 is TGTGCCAGCAGTTACTCCCAGGGGGCCAATCAGCCCCAGCATTTT. Its translation: CASSYSQGANQPQHF.

The chain employs TRBV11-2 and TRBJ1-5; TRBD1 matches at 8 bases. Germline lookup yields CDR1 SGHAT and CDR2 FQNNGV. V was clipped by 10 bases and J by 6 bases; unmatched bases: 23. CDR3 length equals 18 residues. CDR3 nucleotide sequence: TGTGCCAACGCGCTAGGGAGTGGCTCAGGGGGCTTGAGTCAGCCCCAGCATTTT. It encodes CANALGSGSGGLSQPQHF.

The chain carries TRBV4-2 and TRBJ2-7; maybe TRBD2 (6 bases). Germline V gives CDR1 LGHNA, CDR2 YNFKEQ. V lost 0 bases and J 2 bases, leaving 20 bases between the germline ends. There are 18 residues in the CDR3. CDR3 region: CASSQDGPLSGYTYEQYF. The CDR3 DNA is TGTGCCAGCAGCCAAGATGGGCCCCTTAGCGGTTACACCTACGAGCAGTACTTC.

This clone appeared a single time. The V gene is TRBV9, the J gene TRBJ2-7; tentative D call: TRBD2 (6 bases). The germline V and J ends were trimmed by 2 bases and 5 bases, with 14 bases remaining between them. Germline values: CDR1 SGDLS, CDR2 YYNGEE. CDR3 length: 14 amino acids. The CDR3: CASSVGSGVDEQYF. The CDR3 DNA reads TGTGCCAGCAGCGTTGGTTCGGGGGTCGACGAGCAGTACTTC.

The chain combines TRBV27 with TRBJ2-1; tentatively, D is TRBD2 (7 bases). The CDR3 is 16 amino acids. Trimming removed 3 bases at V and 9 bases at J, with 21 bases between. The germline CDR1 and CDR2 sequences are MNHEY and SMNVEV (reference sequence). The CDR3 DNA reads as TGTGCCAGCAGTTTGGTGAGGGGGGGTCCGGGTAGTGAGCAGTTCTTC. It specifies CASSLVRGGPGSEQFF.

This clone was seen once. This sequence joins TRBV29-1 and TRBJ2-2, with D maybe TRBD2 (5 bases). V was cut by 4 bases and J by 6 bases, with 21 bases left in between. In germline, CDR1 is SQVTM, CDR2 ANQGSEA. The CDR3 loop spans 16 amino acids. The CDR3 DNA sequence: TGCAGCGTTGGCACCTTTGGTTCAGCCGGGGCCGGGGAGCTGTTTTTT. This gives the protein CSVGTFGSAGAGELFF.

The rearrangement links TRBV11-2 to TRBJ2-2; 9 positions match TRBD2. The trim removed 5 bases at V and 4 bases at J, leaving 8 bases unmatched. Germline V CDR1 and CDR2: SGHAT, FQNNGV. This CDR3 is built from 16 residues. The CDR3 here is CASSPRGSGGTGELFF. Written as DNA, the CDR3 is TGTGCCAGCAGCCCCCGCGGTAGCGGGGGCACCGGGGAGCTGTTTTTT. Looking up the rest from reference TRBV11-2 and TRBJ2-2 gives the full variable domain: EAGVAQSPRYKIIEKRQSVAFWCNPISGHATLYWYQQILGQGPKLLIQFQNNGVVDDSQLPKDRFSAERLKGVDSTLKIQPAKLEDSAVYLCASSPRGSGGTGELFFGEGSRLTVL.

The rearrangement joins TRBV3-1 (or the pseudogene TRBV3-2) to TRBJ1-1, with D perhaps matching TRBD1 (6 bases). This CDR3 is built from 14 residues. V was trimmed by 1 base and J by 0 bases, leaving 6 bases between them. CDR1 LGHDT and CDR2 YNNKEL come from the germline V gene (reference sequence). DNA for the CDR3: TGTGCCAGCAGCCAAGGACAGGTGAACACTGAAGCTTTCTTT. It codes for CASSQGQVNTEAFF.

The chain couples TRBV6-5 to TRBJ1-3; no clear D gene. The CDR3 totals 15 residues. CDR1 MNHEY and CDR2 SVGAGI come from the germline V gene. The ends were cut back, 6 bases at V and 0 bases at J, with 12 bases in the middle. Written as DNA, the CDR3 is TGTGCCAGCAGCATGGATCTCAGCTCTGGAAACACCATATATTTT. As protein: CASSMDLSSGNTIYF.

The chain employs TRBV9 and TRBJ1-2, with unresolved D. The germline V gene encodes CDR1 SGDLS and CDR2 YYNGEE. The CDR3 has 15 amino acids. Trimming took off 6 bases at V and 4 bases at J, with 19 bases between the two ends. The CDR3 spells CASMLDPGWIYGYTF. Here the CDR3 DNA reads TGTGCCAGCATGTTGGACCCGGGTTGGATCTATGGCTACACCTTC.

DNA of the CDR3: TGTGCCAGCAGCTTAAGTTTTGGGGACACTGAAGCTTTCTTT. Translated, it gives CASSLSFGDTEAFF. This chain uses TRBV7-9 with TRBJ1-1; no firm D call. The CDR3 is 14 residues long. The germline V and J ends were trimmed by 2 bases and 3 bases, with 10 bases remaining between them. Germline V gene data show CDR1 as SEHNR and CDR2 as FQNEAQ (reference sequence).

The chain links TRBV2 to TRBJ1-6, with D unclear. The V gene's germline CDR1 is SNHLY and CDR2 FYNNEI. V lost 6 bases, J lost 10 bases, and 1 base lay in between. The length of the CDR3 is 9 residues. CDR3 DNA sequence: TGTGCCAGCAGATCACCCCTCCACTTT. The encoded protein is CASRSPLHF.

This chain joins TRBV12-2 and TRBJ1-6. TRBV12-2 is annotated as a pseudogene. This CDR3 comprises 18 residues. CDR3 bases: TGTGCAAGTCGCCCCCTTCTTACCGGGAGCTCCTATAATTCACCCCTCCACTTT. Its translation: CASRPLLTGSSYNSPLHF.

The rearrangement uses TRBV6-5 and TRBJ1-6; D unresolved. The CDR3 is 12 amino acids. Per the germline V gene, CDR1 is MNHEY and CDR2 is SVGAGI. V dropped 3 bases and J dropped 9 bases, with 6 bases sitting between them. The CDR3 DNA is TGTGCCAGCAGTTATAGGGCTTCACCCCTCCACTTT. As protein: CASSYRASPLHF.